These 15 T cell receptor beta chains share one sample of origin, sequenced in a study of post-analysis software for immune sequencing data. Overall study findings and caveats: Five TRBV segments occurring more often in patients than controls included TRBV5-6, TRBV5-1 and TRBV20-1.

Presence of unique molecular identifiers characterized the TCR beta cDNA libraries. TCRdb recomputed calls from the PCR reads with MiXCR, one row per CDR3 protein. The table shows 400,000 to 500,000 distinct CDR3 sequences, with 39% occurring only once. The antigens these receptors bind are not known. Sample: blood. These receptors all come from a girl aged 2 to 9 with multiple sclerosis.

The rearrangement uses TRBV6-5 and TRBJ1-2, with 9 bases fitting TRBD1. Germline loops: CDR1 MNHEY, CDR2 SVGAGI. This CDR3 contains 14 residues. The J segment lost 5 bases and the V segment lost 2 bases, leaving 3 bases of the junction unmatched. CDR3 amino acids: CASSYGQGLYGYTF. CDR3 in DNA: TGTGCCAGCAGTTACGGACAGGGGTTGTATGGCTACACCTTC.

The CDR3 protein is CSARVGTDTQYF. In nucleotides, the CDR3 is TGCAGTGCTAGAGTGGGCACAGATACGCAGTATTTT. The chain combines TRBV20-1 with TRBJ2-3; no firm D call. Germline CDR1 is DFQATT and CDR2 is SNEGSKA (reference sequence). Deletions cut 1 base from V and 1 base from J, with 3 bases between. CDR3 size: 12 residues.

This clonotype was detected ten times or more. V and J are TRBV5-1 and TRBJ2-1, with 13 bases lining up with TRBD2. Per the germline V gene, CDR1 is SGHRS and CDR2 is YFSETQ. V trimming: 7 bases; J trimming: 7 bases; junction bases outside the gene matches: 2. The CDR3 spans 13 residues. CDR3 nucleotide sequence: TGCGCCAGCGGGACTAGCGGGGTTAATGAGCAGTTCTTC. This encodes CASGTSGVNEQFF.

This clonotype was recorded a few times. The rearrangement uses TRBV6-1 and TRBJ2-7; TRBD1 agrees at 12 bases. The germline V gene encodes CDR1 MNHNS and CDR2 SASEGT. The J segment lost 4 bases and the V segment lost 6 bases, leaving 7 bases of the junction unmatched. CDR3 length: 15 residues. In nucleotides, the CDR3 is TGTGCCAGCAGGACCGGGACAGGGGGCTGGTACGAGCAGTACTTC. Amino acids: CASRTGTGGWYEQYF.

V usage is TRBV20-1 and J usage is TRBJ2-4; 7 nucleotides match TRBD2. Germline CDR1 is DFQATT and CDR2 is SNEGSKA (reference sequence). The CDR3 has 14 amino acids. Losses at the gene ends were 1 base for V and 8 bases for J; bases not matched to a gene: 8. The CDR3 sequence is CSARAPGGWDIQYF. The DNA for the CDR3 is TGCAGTGCTAGAGCCCCCGGGGGGTGGGACATTCAGTACTTC.

The gene calls are TRBV12-3 or TRBV12-4 and TRBJ2-1; D perhaps matches TRBD2 (6 bases). The CDR3 is made up of 15 amino acids. V lost 5 bases and J 1 base, leaving 12 bases between the germline ends. The CDR3 protein is CASSPAGNSYNEQFF. The CDR3 nucleotides read TGTGCCAGCAGTCCGGCGGGGAATTCCTACAATGAGCAGTTCTTC.

V and J are TRBV7-3 and TRBJ2-1; no reliable D call. This CDR3 region has 14 residues. With 1 base removed from V and 8 bases from J, the gap between germline ends came to 12 bases. CDR1 and CDR2 from the germline V gene are SGHTA and FQGTGA. This chain's CDR3 is CASSLMGVSDEQFF. The CDR3 coding sequence is TGTGCCAGCAGCTTAATGGGTGTTTCAGATGAGCAGTTCTTC.

V usage is TRBV20-1 and J usage is TRBJ2-2; TRBD2 agrees at 7 bases. Germline V gives CDR1 DFQATT, CDR2 SNEGSKA (reference sequence). V was clipped by 0 bases and J by 2 bases; unmatched bases: 6. This CDR3 is built from 16 residues. CDR3 loop: CSARDFGTTNTGELFF. In DNA form, the CDR3 reads TGCAGTGCTAGAGATTTTGGGACTACCAACACCGGGGAGCTGTTTTTT.

The chain has TRBV25-1 and TRBJ2-1; tentatively, D is TRBD1 (5 bases). Trimming cost V 4 bases and J 4 bases, with 14 bases left between them. This CDR3 contains 15 residues. Germline CDR1 MGHDK, CDR2 SYGVNS. The CDR3 DNA sequence: TGTGCCAGCAGTGGAAGACTGGGGCGATACAATGAGCAGTTCTTC. The encoded protein is CASSGRLGRYNEQFF.

This clonotype was detected a few times. The chain links TRBV7-9 to TRBJ2-1, with 13 positions matching TRBD2. The CDR3 loop spans 17 amino acids. Germline V gene lookup returns CDR1 SEHNR and CDR2 FQNEAQ (reference sequence). Losses at the gene ends were 4 bases for V and 0 bases for J; bases not matched to a gene: 3. The CDR3 nucleotides read TGTGCCAGCAGCTCCGGACTAGCGGGAGTCTCCTACAATGAGCAGTTCTTC. Its translation: CASSSGLAGVSYNEQFF.

V gene TRBV20-1 combines with J gene TRBJ2-1; tentative D call: TRBD2 (6 bases). The germline CDR1 and CDR2 sequences are DFQATT and SNEGSKA (reference sequence). V dropped 3 bases and J dropped 5 bases, with 14 bases sitting between them. The length of the CDR3 is 14 residues. This CDR3 is CSASRDSGDNEQFF. DNA for the CDR3: TGCAGTGCTAGCCGAGATAGCGGAGACAATGAGCAGTTCTTC.

This clonotype was observed a single time. The junction does not match germline at one end; this may be a read error. The J gene is TRBJ2-5, the V gene TRBV2; tentatively, D is TRBD2 (6 bases). The J call is doubtful: the DNA matches TRBJ2-7 better. The CDR3 sequence is 16 residues long. Germline CDR1 reads SNHLY; CDR2 reads FYNNEI. This CDR3 reads CAGSDLGTPSSYEQYF. The CDR3 DNA reads as TGTGCCGGCAGTGACCTCGGGACTCCAAGCTCCTACGAGCAGTACTTC.

The chain recombines TRBV5-1 with TRBJ1-6; TRBD1 matches 9 bases. CDR1 and CDR2 (germline): SGHRS, YFSETQ. J lost 1 base, V lost 3 bases, and 5 bases had no gene match. CDR3 size: 17 residues. CDR3 coding DNA: TGCGCCAGCAGCTGGGGGGACAGGGTGTCCTATAATTCACCCCTCCACTTT. Protein sequence: CASSWGDRVSYNSPLHF. Variable domain in full (rest from reference TRBV5-1 and TRBJ1-6): KAGVTQTPRYLIKTRGQQVTLSCSPISGHRSVSWYQQTPGQGLQFLFEYFSETQRNKGNFPGRFSGRQFSNSRSEMNVSTLELGDSALYLCASSWGDRVSYNSPLHFGNGTRLTVT.

The rearrangement links TRBV28 to TRBJ2-1; weak D call: TRBD2 (5 bases). Germline CDR1 reads MDHEN; CDR2 reads SYDVKM. Trimming pared 6 bases from V and 5 bases from J, leaving 11 bases between. The CDR3 sequence is 13 residues long. In DNA, the CDR3 is TGTGCCAGCAGCAAAGCGGACCACAATGAGCAGTTCTTC. Encoded protein: CASSKADHNEQFF.

This clonotype turned up a few times. The chain combines TRBV15 with TRBJ2-3; 11 bases are shared with TRBD2. The CDR3 length is 15 residues. Germline V gene data show CDR1 as LNHNV and CDR2 as YYDKDF (reference sequence). The J segment lost 5 bases and the V segment lost 3 bases, leaving 4 bases of the junction unmatched. CDR3 region: CATSREGLAGDTQYF. The CDR3 DNA is TGTGCCACCAGCAGGGAAGGACTAGCGGGAGATACGCAGTATTTT.